These T cell receptor beta chains were read from a single sample in a study of human T cells and chemical hapten exposure. Using its own MiXCR run on the RACE reads, TCRdb lists one record per CDR3 protein. The table shows 300,000 to 450,000 distinct CDR3 sequences, with 4.5% to 5.5% occurring only once. Here the sequenced sample was whole blood, taken in connection with sensitization to the hapten diphenylcyclopropenone (DPC). The receptors shown here come from a woman between 45 and 60 years old with alopecia areata. Some clones in this sample may be carry-over from other donors' samples. CDR3s include the opening cysteine and the closing phenylalanine or tryptophan. A D gene is named only where the DNA matches it firmly. Size is stated for part of the rows, as once, few or many counts, or as a class when the clone is expanded.

j_call,d_call,clone_size,v_call,cdr3_nt,cdr3_aa
TRBJ2-3,TRBD2,few,TRBV2,TGTGCCAGCAGTGGAAATAGCGGGGCATGGGATACGCAGTATTTT,CASSGNSGAWDTQYF
TRBJ2-7,TRBD1,NA,TRBV28,TGTGCCAGCACCCGTGGGACAGTTTGGGAGCAGTACTTC,CASTRGTVWEQYF
TRBJ2-1,TRBD2,NA,TRBV20-1,TGCAGTGCGCGACTAGCGGGGGGTATCAGCTCCTACAATGAGCAGTTCTTC,CSARLAGGISSYNEQFF
TRBJ2-1,TRBD1,many,TRBV11-2,TGTGCCAGCAGTCCTACAGGGGTCGATGAGCAGTTCTTC,CASSPTGVDEQFF
TRBJ1-1,NA,NA,TRBV6-2/TRBV6-3,TGTGCCAGCAGTTGGACCGGTAGCGCGGCTTTCTTT,CASSWTGSAAFF
TRBJ2-7,TRBD1,NA,TRBV20-1,TGCAGTGCTGGGGCCGCGGACAGGGGCATTGACGAGCAGTACTTC,CSAGAADRGIDEQYF
TRBJ2-3,NA,many,TRBV5-1,TGCGCCAGCAGCTACCTAACCAGCACAGATACGCAGTATTTT,CASSYLTSTDTQYF
TRBJ2-5,NA,few,TRBV12-3/TRBV12-4,TGTGCCAGCAGTTTAGGGGACACTTTTGGGGCCCAGTACTTC,CASSLGDTFGAQYF
TRBJ2-7,NA,many,TRBV3-1,TGTGCCAGCAGCCATACAACCGGGAGTCTGTACGAGCAGTACTTC,CASSHTTGSLYEQYF
TRBJ2-5,NA,many,TRBV29-1,TGCAGCGTTGAAAGGCGGGGATCCCAAGAGACCCAGTACTTC,CSVERRGSQETQYF
TRBJ1-2,NA,NA,TRBV12-3/TRBV12-4,TGTGCCAGCAGTTTTCCGGAGGGAGGCTACACCTTC,CASSFPEGGYTF